The next 23 T cell receptor beta chains were all read from a single sample in a study of early T cells in non-severe SARS-CoV-2 infection. TCRdb reprocessed the 5' RACE reads via MiXCR and lists one record per CDR3 protein. The sample yields some 71,000 distinct CDR3 sequences, 9.5% seen once. The sequencing sample was made of whole blood. The receptors here all came from an adult who was a healthcare worker with PCR-confirmed SARS-CoV-2 infection or an uninfected control (not recorded which).

This clonotype has just a few counts. This chain uses TRBV20-1 with TRBJ2-5; perhaps TRBD1 as D (6 bases). This CDR3 has 16 residues. Trimming took off 2 bases at V and 1 base at J, with 17 bases between the two ends. From germline, CDR1 is DFQATT and CDR2 SNEGSKA (reference sequence). The DNA for the CDR3 is TGCAGTGCTAGAAGGGGGTGGGTACAGACCCAAGAGACCCAGTACTTC. Residues: CSARRGWVQTQETQYF.

Many counts were recorded for this clonotype. This chain joins TRBV11-2 and TRBJ2-3; no clear D gene. This CDR3 spans 14 amino acids. In germline, CDR1 is SGHAT, CDR2 FQNNGV. V was clipped by 1 base and J by 5 bases, with 10 bases between them. The CDR3 loop reads CASSLGVFKDTQYF. The CDR3 DNA reads as TGTGCCAGCAGCTTAGGGGTCTTTAAAGATACGCAGTATTTT.

This clonotype was picked up many times. This rearrangement joins TRBV4-3 to TRBJ2-2; no firm D call. In germline, CDR1 is LGHNA, CDR2 YSLEER. V lost 2 bases and J lost 5, with 9 bases in between. This CDR3 region has 14 residues. CDR3 in DNA: TGCGCCAGCAGCCAAACGGAGAGGACCGGGGAGCTGTTTTTT. This translates into CASSQTERTGELFF.

There are many counts of this clonotype. This chain connects TRBV7-6 to TRBJ2-6; 8 bases are a match to TRBD1. This CDR3 region has 18 residues. Unmatched junction bases numbered 5, after V lost 1 base and J lost 0 bases. The V gene's germline CDR1 is SGHVS and CDR2 FNYEAQ. The CDR3 bases are TGTGCCAGCAGCTTAGGGACAGGGCCTCTCTCTGGGGCCAACGTCCTGACTTTC. Amino acids: CASSLGTGPLSGANVLTF. Combining the CDR3 with reference TRBV7-6 and TRBJ2-6 gives the whole variable domain GAGVSQSPRYKVTKRGQDVALRCDPISGHVSLYWYRQALGQGPEFLTYFNYEAQQDKSGLPNDRFSAERPEGSISTLTIQRTEQRDSAMYRCASSLGTGPLSGANVLTFGAGSRLTVL.

This clonotype came up many times. The CDR3 here is CASSYNYPQTDEQFF. The CDR3 DNA follows: TGTGCCAGCAGTTACAACTACCCCCAGACCGATGAGCAGTTCTTC. V usage is TRBV6-2 or TRBV6-3 and J usage is TRBJ2-1; D gene ambiguous. Germline V CDR1 and CDR2: MNHEY, SVGEGT. V lost 2 bases to trimming and J lost 8 bases, with 16 bases between them. This CDR3 is built from 15 residues.

This clonotype occurred many times. The CDR3 region has the DNA TGTGCCAGCAGTGAACCCGGGAGGGACAGGAGTGGAAACACCATATATTTT. This sequence encodes CASSEPGRDRSGNTIYF. J is TRBJ1-3 and V is TRBV2, with 8 bases that match TRBD1. V gave up 2 bases and J gave up 3 bases; unmatched junction bases: 9. The germline gives CDR1 SNHLY, CDR2 FYNNEI. The CDR3 covers 17 residues.

V usage is TRBV12-5 and J usage is TRBJ2-1, with 7 bases fitting TRBD2. The V gene end was trimmed by 7 bases and the J gene end by 0 bases; junction bases not matched to a gene: 6. CDR1 is LGHNT, CDR2 FRNRAP, per germline. The CDR3 has 15 residues. The CDR3 DNA is TGTGCTAGTGAGCTGGGAGGGAGCTCCTACAATGAGCAGTTCTTC. It is translated as CASELGGSSYNEQFF.

This clonotype was recorded a few times. V is TRBV7-2 and J is TRBJ2-7, with 14 bases aligning to TRBD2. The CDR3 has 18 amino acids. In germline, CDR1 is SGHTA, CDR2 FQGNSA. With 3 bases clipped from V and 3 bases from J, the junction kept 10 bases outside the gene matches. CDR3 sequence: CASSFQPGLAGAGYEQYF. DNA for the CDR3: TGTGCCAGCAGCTTTCAACCGGGACTAGCGGGAGCCGGCTACGAGCAGTACTTC. The full variable domain, its missing parts supplied by reference TRBV7-2 and TRBJ2-7, is GAGVSQSPSNKVTEKGKDVELRCDPISGHTALYWYRQSLGQGLEFLIYFQGNSAPDKSGLPSDRFSAERTGGSVSTLTIQRTQQEDSAVYLCASSFQPGLAGAGYEQYFGPGTRLTVT.

The J gene is TRBJ1-3, the V gene TRBV4-1, with 7 nucleotides matching TRBD1. V trimming: 5 bases; J trimming: 0 bases; junction bases outside the gene matches: 10. The CDR3 length is 17 residues. The germline V gene has CDR1 MGHRA and CDR2 YSYEKL. For the CDR3, the DNA is TGCGCCAGCAGCTTGGGACAGCCTATTAACTCTGGAAACACCATATATTTT. Translated: CASSLGQPINSGNTIYF.

This clonotype came up a few times. The genes are TRBV9 and TRBJ2-7; D might be TRBD2 (6 bases). The ends were cut back, 0 bases at V and 1 base at J, with 11 bases in the middle. CDR1 SGDLS and CDR2 YYNGEE come from the germline V gene. This CDR3 contains 15 residues. CDR3 region: CASSVGAGWSYEQYF. CDR3 coding DNA: TGTGCCAGCAGCGTAGGCGCGGGATGGTCCTACGAGCAGTACTTC.

Only a few counts were recorded for this clonotype. J is TRBJ2-4 and V is TRBV20-1, with 10 positions matching TRBD2. Germline CDR1 and CDR2: DFQATT and SNEGSKA (reference sequence). The ends lost 7 bases at V and 1 base at J; junction bases unmatched: 10. The CDR3 covers 16 residues. The CDR3 here is CSVTASGSLAKNIQYF. The CDR3 DNA follows: TGCAGTGTGACGGCTAGCGGGAGCTTGGCCAAAAACATTCAGTACTTC.

This clonotype has a count of ten or more. This rearrangement joins TRBV12-3 or TRBV12-4 to TRBJ2-2; no definite D call. The length of the CDR3 is 15 residues. V was cut by 3 bases and J by 3 bases, with 11 bases left in between. The CDR3 reads CASSFSSRHTGELFF. The CDR3 region has the DNA TGTGCCAGCAGTTTTAGTTCTAGACACACCGGGGAGCTGTTTTTT.

The chain recombines TRBV7-2 with TRBJ1-2; TRBD1 might be the D (6 bases). Germline V gives CDR1 SGHTA, CDR2 FQGNSA. This CDR3 is 16 amino acids long. The ends were cut back, 5 bases at V and 0 bases at J, with 16 bases in the middle. The CDR3: CASSPRRQEPNYGYTF. The CDR3 region has the DNA TGTGCCAGCAGCCCTAGGCGACAGGAGCCTAACTATGGCTACACCTTC.

This clonotype showed up just a few times. The chain is built from TRBV6-1 and TRBJ1-5, with a tentative D call TRBD1 (6 bases). CDR3 length: 13 amino acids. Trimming cost V 8 bases and J 9 bases, with 17 bases left between them. CDR1 is MNHNS, CDR2 SASEGT, per germline. The DNA for the CDR3 is TGTGCCAGCCAGGGGCGGCCCGATGGGCCCCAGCATTTT. As protein: CASQGRPDGPQHF.

The chain links TRBV10-2 to TRBJ2-3; 9 bases are shared with TRBD2. The V gene's germline CDR1 is WSHSY and CDR2 SAAADI. V lost 0 bases and J lost 4; bases outside the gene matches: 5. This CDR3 is 16 amino acids long. CDR3 region: CASSESLAGGADTQYF. The CDR3 DNA reads TGCGCCAGCAGTGAGTCACTAGCGGGCGGAGCAGATACGCAGTATTTT.

The chain joins TRBV4-2 to TRBJ2-5; 7 bases match TRBD2. This CDR3 contains 15 residues. Per germline, CDR1 LGHNA and CDR2 YNFKEQ. The V and J ends lost 0 bases and 7 bases, in that order; junction bases with no gene match: 8. CDR3 bases: TGTGCCAGCAGCCAAGATGCCAGGCGCGGGGGGACCCAGTACTTC. Translating gives CASSQDARRGGTQYF.

In its sample, this clonotype was seen a few times. The V call is TRBV29-1, the J call TRBJ2-3, with 8 bases lining up with TRBD1. CDR1 is SQVTM and CDR2 is ANQGSEA in the germline V gene. V shed 4 bases, J shed 4 bases, and the junction held 10 bases outside the gene matches. The CDR3 covers 15 residues. For the CDR3, the DNA is TGCAGCGTTGGCTTGGGACAGGCGGGCCCAGATACGCAGTATTTT. Amino acids: CSVGLGQAGPDTQYF.

This clonotype appeared many times. The rearrangement links TRBV7-8 to TRBJ2-7, with TRBD1 matching over 7 bases. CDR3 length equals 13 residues. Germline-derived CDR1 and CDR2 are SGHVS and FQNEAQ. V trimming: 2 bases; J trimming: 6 bases; junction bases outside the gene matches: 4. CDR3 sequence (DNA): TGTGCCAGCAGCTTAAGACGACAGGGCGAGCAGTACTTC. It codes for CASSLRRQGEQYF.

This clonotype was seen a handful of times. The rearrangement joins TRBV7-2 to TRBJ2-1; no reliable D call. The CDR3 covers 17 residues. With 1 base removed from V and 1 base from J, the gap between germline ends came to 14 bases. The germline V gene encodes CDR1 SGHTA and CDR2 FQGNSA. In nucleotides, the CDR3 is TGTGCCAGCAGCTTAGACGGATCAGAATGGTCCTACAATGAGCAGTTCTTC. Protein sequence: CASSLDGSEWSYNEQFF. The entire variable domain, with the rest obtained from reference TRBV7-2 and TRBJ2-1, is as follows: GAGVSQSPSNKVTEKGKDVELRCDPISGHTALYWYRQSLGQGLEFLIYFQGNSAPDKSGLPSDRFSAERTGGSVSTLTIQRTQQEDSAVYLCASSLDGSEWSYNEQFFGPGTRLTVL.

This clonotype appeared many times. The rearrangement links TRBV6-6 to TRBJ2-1; 10 bases agree with TRBD1. This CDR3 has 15 residues. Germline CDR1 MNHNY, CDR2 SVGAGI (reference sequence). V trimming: 0 bases; J trimming: 9 bases; junction bases outside the gene matches: 5. CDR3 in amino acids: CASSYSGQGFGEQFF. The CDR3 DNA is TGTGCCAGCAGTTACTCGGGACAGGGGTTTGGTGAGCAGTTCTTC.

Note on this clonotype: It may be a read error: a sequence one base away is much more abundant. The V and J genes are TRBV29-1 and TRBJ2-2; D perhaps matches TRBD2 (5 bases). This CDR3 comprises 14 residues. Germline loops: CDR1 SQVTM, CDR2 ANQGSEA. The V and J ends lost 4 bases and 5 bases respectively, with 14 bases between them. As DNA, the CDR3 is TGCAGCGTTGTCCGGGATCAGGATACCGGGGAGCTGTTTTTT. Translated, it gives CSVVRDQDTGELFF.

This clonotype turned up a few times. The chain employs TRBV2 and TRBJ2-3, with no clear D. The germline CDR1 and CDR2 sequences are SNHLY and FYNNEI. Trimming took 4 bases from V and 0 from J, leaving 8 bases between them. This CDR3 has 14 residues. DNA of the CDR3: TGTGCCAGCAGTGTTCTGTCTAGCACAGATACGCAGTATTTT. It specifies CASSVLSSTDTQYF.

CDR3 sequence reads: CASSFLGRSSYEQYF. In DNA form, the CDR3 reads TGTGCCAGCAGTTTTCTCGGACGTAGCTCCTACGAGCAGTACTTC. The chain uses TRBV28 and TRBJ2-7, with D uncertain. Germline lookup yields CDR1 MDHEN and CDR2 SYDVKM. V lost 3 bases, J lost 0 bases, and 12 bases lay in between. This CDR3 is 15 amino acids long.